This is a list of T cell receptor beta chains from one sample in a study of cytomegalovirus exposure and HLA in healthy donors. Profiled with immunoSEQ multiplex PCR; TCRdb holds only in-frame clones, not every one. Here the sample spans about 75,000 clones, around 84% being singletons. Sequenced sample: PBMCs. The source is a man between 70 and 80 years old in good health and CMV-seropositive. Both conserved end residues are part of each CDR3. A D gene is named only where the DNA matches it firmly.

CDR3: CASSESGTGIVQPQHF; DNA: TGTGCCAGCAGTGAATCCGGGACAGGGATAGTACAGCCCCAGCATTTT; J: TRBJ1-5; V: TRBV6-4; D: TRBD1
CDR3: CATSRSAGQGRDTQYF; DNA: TGTGCCACCAGCAGATCGGCGGGACAGGGGAGAGATACGCAGTATTTT; J: TRBJ2-3; V: TRBV15; D: TRBD1
CDR3: CAGGDRVETQYF; DNA: TGTGCCGGGGGGGACAGGGTGGAGACCCAGTACTTC; J: TRBJ2-5; V: TRBV28; D: TRBD1
CDR3: CASSPLARGYEQYF; DNA: TGTGCCAGCAGCCCACTGGCCCGCGGTTACGAGCAGTACTTC; J: TRBJ2-7; V: TRBV5-6; D: -
CDR3: CASSQLTGGAYGNTIYF; DNA: TGCGCCAGCAGCCAACTTACAGGGGGCGCGTATGGAAACACCATATATTTT; J: TRBJ1-3; V: TRBV4-3; D: TRBD1
CDR3: CASSGSSGRAGYNEQFF; DNA: TGCGCCAGCAGTGGGAGTAGCGGGAGGGCCGGCTACAATGAGCAGTTCTTC; J: TRBJ2-1; V: TRBV10-1; D: TRBD2
CDR3: CASSLEGGPYGYTF; DNA: TGTGCCAGCAGCTTGGAAGGAGGGCCTTATGGCTACACCTTC; J: TRBJ1-2; V: TRBV5-6; D: -
CDR3: CAIRPQGAETEAFF; DNA: TGTGCCATCAGGCCACAGGGGGCTGAGACTGAAGCTTTCTTT; J: TRBJ1-1; V: TRBV10-3; D: TRBD1
CDR3: CASSRNKGGTEAFF; DNA: TGTGCCAGTAGTAGGAACAAGGGAGGAACTGAAGCTTTCTTT; J: TRBJ1-1; V: TRBV19; D: -
CDR3: CASSPKERLASTQYF; DNA: TGTGCCAGCAGCCCAAAGGAAAGACTAGCGTCCACGCAGTATTTT; J: TRBJ2-3; V: TRBV7-9; D: TRBD2
CDR3: CASSSPARGYTF; DNA: TGTGCCAGCAGTTCCCCTGCGAGGGGCTACACCTTC; J: TRBJ1-2; V: TRBV27; D: -
CDR3: CSVGASGITGELFF; DNA: TGCAGCGTTGGGGCTAGCGGGATCACCGGGGAGCTGTTTTTT; J: TRBJ2-2; V: TRBV29-1; D: TRBD2
CDR3: CASDRVGQPQHF; DNA: TGTGCCAGCGACAGGGTAGGCCAGCCCCAGCATTTT; J: TRBJ1-5; V: TRBV6-1; D: TRBD1
CDR3: CASSSPLNTEAFF; DNA: TGTGCCAGCAGCTCCCCCCTAAACACTGAAGCTTTCTTT; J: TRBJ1-1; V: TRBV5-4; D: -
CDR3: CASRIAGGNQPQHF; DNA: TGTGCCAGCAGGATCGCGGGGGGGAATCAGCCCCAGCATTTT; J: TRBJ1-5; V: TRBV6-5; D: -
CDR3: CASSLGDRGNTIYF; DNA: TGCGCCAGCAGCTTGGGGGACAGAGGAAACACCATATATTTT; J: TRBJ1-3; V: TRBV5-1; D: TRBD1
CDR3: CASSTTGGYLSKGYTF; DNA: TGCGCCAGCAGCACGACAGGGGGCTATCTCTCTAAGGGCTACACCTTC; J: TRBJ1-2; V: TRBV5-1; D: TRBD1
CDR3: CASGDRGNGYTF; DNA: TGTGCCAGTGGGGACCGGGGGAATGGCTACACCTTC; J: TRBJ1-2; V: TRBV19; D: -